A single sample is the source of the 17 T cell receptor beta chains below, sequenced in a study of blood T cell repertoires in COVID-19. Here immunoSEQ multiplex PCR was the method, and the copy in TCRdb shows in-frame clones only, minus some. The sample includes 180,000 or so clones, over 70% of them seen just once. Input material: PBMCs or T cells enriched from blood (not recorded which). The receptors derive from a man in his 60s who had been exposed to COVID-19.

The chain recombines TRBV9 with TRBJ1-1; 9 nucleotides agree with TRBD1. Per the germline V gene, CDR1 is SGDLS and CDR2 is YYNGEE. The CDR3 length is 18 residues. V lost 0 bases and J lost 3; bases outside the gene matches: 12. In nucleotides, the CDR3 is TGTGCCAGCAGCGTAGCTGTACAGGGGGCGCGTTTCGACACTGAAGCTTTCTTT. Its translation is CASSVAVQGARFDTEAFF.

The J gene is TRBJ1-1, the V gene TRBV30, with D perhaps matching TRBD1 (6 bases). V lost 3 bases and J 5 bases, leaving 16 bases between the germline ends. This CDR3 contains 14 residues. Germline CDR1 GTSNPN, CDR2 SVGIG (reference sequence). The CDR3 sequence: CAWRRERGHTEAFF. In nucleotides, the CDR3 is TGTGCCTGGAGACGGGAGCGGGGGCATACTGAAGCTTTCTTT.

V is TRBV23-1 and J is TRBJ1-3; D not resolved. TRBV23-1 is an open reading frame whose function is uncertain. The CDR3 runs 16 residues. The V end lost 4 bases, the J end lost 2 bases, and 15 bases lay between the germline ends. The CDR3 DNA reads TGCGCCAGCAGTCCTCCCCGGGGTAGAGCTGGAAACACCATATATTTT. Translating gives CASSPPRGRAGNTIYF.

This rearrangement joins TRBV24-1 to TRBJ2-5; 13 bases map to TRBD2. J was trimmed by 10 bases and V by 3 bases; bases with no gene match: 7. Germline loops: CDR1 KGHDR, CDR2 SFDVKD. The CDR3 covers 15 residues. The CDR3 bases are TGTGCCACCAGTGATACCGGGACTAGCGGGATGGGCCAGTACTTC. Translated: CATSDTGTSGMGQYF.

The chain joins TRBV10-3 to TRBJ1-2, with TRBD1 identical over 7 bases. J lost 2 bases, V lost 7 bases, and 7 bases had no gene match. CDR3 size: 14 residues. Germline CDR1 is ENHRY and CDR2 is SYGVKD. In nucleotides, the CDR3 is TGTGCCATCACCGCGGCAGGGGGGAACTATGGCTACACCTTC. It codes for CAITAAGGNYGYTF.

The chain has TRBV30 and TRBJ1-1; D is perhaps TRBD1 (5 bases). V gave up 2 bases and J gave up 3 bases, with 13 bases separating them. This CDR3 region has 14 residues. The germline gives CDR1 GTSNPN, CDR2 SVGIG (reference sequence). The CDR3, as DNA: TGTGCCTGGAGTAATTGGGGCGTTGACACTGAAGCTTTCTTT. Residues: CAWSNWGVDTEAFF.

The chain employs TRBV7-2 and TRBJ1-2; 11 bases map to TRBD1. The V gene end was trimmed by 1 base and the J gene end by 7 bases; junction bases not matched to a gene: 5. Germline assignment: CDR1 SGHTA and CDR2 FQGNSA. The CDR3 has 15 amino acids. The CDR3 DNA is TGTGCCAGCAGCTTAGTAGGGGGACAGGGGGGTGGCTACACCTTC. This sequence encodes CASSLVGGQGGGYTF.

The chain has TRBV19 and TRBJ2-1; D uncertain. Trimming cost V 3 bases and J 6 bases, with 15 bases left between them. This CDR3 comprises 15 residues. Germline V CDR1 and CDR2: LNHDA, SQIVND (reference sequence). In nucleotides, the CDR3 is TGTGCCAGTAGTATCCAGTCTGTCGGCGGCAATGAGCAGTTCTTC. It translates to CASSIQSVGGNEQFF.

V usage is TRBV5-8 and J usage is TRBJ2-7, with a weak D call TRBD2 (5 bases). V was pared by 4 bases and J by 7 bases, with 30 bases between. The CDR3 totals 18 residues. Germline V gives CDR1 SGHTS, CDR2 YDEGEE. The CDR3 DNA is TGTGCCAGCAGCCCACCACTGGCAGGACTCTTATCACATGGGGAGCAGTACTTC. Amino acids: CASSPPLAGLLSHGEQYF.

The rearrangement links TRBV28 to TRBJ2-1; 7 bases fit TRBD2. V dropped 5 bases and J dropped 15; count of bases not matched to a gene: 19. Germline V gene data show CDR1 as MDHEN and CDR2 as SYDVKM. This CDR3 is built from 15 residues. This CDR3 reads CASSPPRAVGGRRFF. CDR3 sequence (DNA): TGTGCCAGCAGTCCCCCCCGGGCCGTTGGCGGGAGAAGGTTCTTC.

The rearrangement links TRBV6-5 to TRBJ2-2; D unclear. Germline-derived CDR1 and CDR2 are MNHEY and SVGAGI. This CDR3 comprises 14 residues. Between the trimmed V and J ends, which lost 3 bases and 4 bases, there was a span of 9 bases. CDR3 loop: CASSYFGRTGELFF. The CDR3 region has the DNA TGTGCCAGCAGTTATTTTGGGCGCACCGGGGAGCTGTTTTTT.

J is TRBJ2-5 and V is TRBV28; 11 bases agree with TRBD2. The trim removed 4 bases at V and 5 bases at J, leaving 3 bases unmatched. This CDR3 has 14 amino acids. Germline assignment: CDR1 MDHEN and CDR2 SYDVKM. This CDR3 reads CASSYSGRVETQYF. CDR3 nucleotide sequence: TGTGCCAGCAGTTATAGCGGGAGGGTGGAGACCCAGTACTTC.

The gene calls are TRBV5-4 and TRBJ1-4; 8 nucleotides align to TRBD1. The J segment lost 7 bases and the V segment lost 3 bases, leaving 14 bases of the junction unmatched. CDR3 length: 17 amino acids. Germline lookup yields CDR1 SGHNT and CDR2 YYREEE (reference sequence). The CDR3 DNA reads as TGTGCCAGCAGCTCCGCGACCGACAGGGGAGGAGGTGAAAAACTGTTTTTT. Protein: CASSSATDRGGGEKLFF.

This clone was seen a handful of times. This rearrangement joins TRBV3-1 (or the pseudogene TRBV3-2) to TRBJ2-7, with D uncertain. CDR3 length equals 11 residues. CDR1 LGHDT and CDR2 YNNKEL come from the germline V gene (reference sequence). Trimming shortened V by 5 bases and J by 3 bases, and 5 bases separated the two germline ends. CDR3 sequence reads: CASSLDYEQYF. The CDR3 nucleotides read TGTGCCAGCAGCTTAGACTACGAGCAGTACTTC.

A single count supports this clone. V usage is TRBV6-5 and J usage is TRBJ2-7, with 7 bases matching TRBD1. With 8 bases clipped from V and 4 bases from J, the junction kept 2 bases outside the gene matches. CDR1 and CDR2 (germline): MNHEY, SVGAGI. CDR3 length: 11 residues. The CDR3 region is CASSGGYEQYF. The CDR3 DNA is TGTGCCAGCTCAGGGGGATACGAGCAGTACTTC.

The DNA of the CDR3 is TGTGCCAGCAGCTTAGTGACAGGGACTAATTCACCCCTCCACTTT. Its protein product is CASSLVTGTNSPLHF. The chain has TRBV7-2 and TRBJ1-6, with 7 bases lining up with TRBD1. V was clipped by 1 base and J by 6 bases; unmatched bases: 3. Germline V gene sequence: CDR1 SGHTA, CDR2 FQGNSA. This CDR3 is built from 15 residues.

This clone was seen a single time. V usage is TRBV29-1 and J usage is TRBJ2-5, with TRBD1 matching 10 bases. This CDR3 has 14 residues. V lost 4 bases to trimming and J lost 7 bases; unmatched junction nucleotides: 9. From germline, CDR1 is SQVTM and CDR2 ANQGSEA. CDR3 in DNA: TGCAGCGTTGCTGACAGGGGGCTTGTGGGGACCCAGTACTTC. This sequence encodes CSVADRGLVGTQYF.